These 15 T cell receptor beta chains came from one sample sequenced in a study of cytomegalovirus exposure and HLA in healthy donors. Vbeta (60) and Jbeta (13) primers were used in the PCR. The assay was immunoSEQ multiplex PCR, and TCRdb's table has in-frame clones only and misses some. The sample contains some 200,000 clones, about three quarters of which appear only once. The sequencing input was PBMCs. The origin of the receptors is a female donor in good health and CMV-seronegative.

The chain carries TRBV7-3 and TRBJ2-1, with TRBD1 identical over 7 bases. V lost 5 bases to trimming and J lost 7 bases; unmatched junction nucleotides: 2. This CDR3 contains 12 residues. CDR1 and CDR2 from the germline V gene are SGHTA and FQGTGA. In DNA form, the CDR3 reads TGTGCCAGCAGCCCAGGGGGAAATGAGCAGTTCTTC. Its translation is CASSPGGNEQFF.

The V and J genes are TRBV4-3 and TRBJ1-2; D might be TRBD1 (6 bases). The CDR3 length is 16 residues. V was cut by 1 base and J by 1 base, with 13 bases left in between. CDR1 LGHNA and CDR2 YSLEER come from the germline V gene. The CDR3 loop reads CASSQGGSGDNYGYTF. The CDR3 bases are TGCGCCAGCAGCCAAGGGGGGTCAGGGGATAACTATGGCTACACCTTC.

The rearrangement joins TRBV7-2 to TRBJ1-4; no reliable D call. Trimming pared 6 bases from V and 0 bases from J, leaving 8 bases between. Germline V gives CDR1 SGHTA, CDR2 FQGNSA. This CDR3 region has 14 residues. CDR3 in amino acids: CASRQYATNEKLFF. DNA for the CDR3: TGTGCCAGCAGACAGTATGCAACTAATGAAAAACTGTTTTTT.

The J gene is TRBJ2-3, the V gene TRBV28; the match to TRBD1 covers 9 bases. Germline CDR1 reads MDHEN; CDR2 reads SYDVKM. The CDR3 is 15 residues long. V lost 3 bases, J lost 2 bases, and 3 bases stayed unmatched. DNA for the CDR3: TGTGCCAGCAGTTTGGGACAGGGCCACACAGATACGCAGTATTTT. Protein: CASSLGQGHTDTQYF.

The V call is TRBV4-2, the J call TRBJ2-7; D unresolved. The germline V gene has CDR1 LGHNA and CDR2 YNFKEQ. This CDR3 contains 15 residues. The V end lost 0 bases, the J end lost 2 bases, and 11 bases lay between the germline ends. Here the CDR3 reads CASSQEAATPYEQYF. Written as DNA, the CDR3 is TGTGCCAGCAGCCAAGAAGCCGCTACCCCCTACGAGCAGTACTTC.

The rearrangement links TRBV18 to TRBJ1-6; the D gene is possibly TRBD1 (6 bases). V lost 4 bases and J 10 bases, leaving 14 bases between the germline ends. CDR3 length: 14 amino acids. Germline assignment: CDR1 KGHSH and CDR2 LQKENI. Here the CDR3 reads CASSREQGWSPLHF. DNA of the CDR3: TGTGCCAGCTCACGAGAACAGGGATGGTCACCCCTCCACTTT.

The CDR3 sequence is CASSLAWTGVNTEAFF. The CDR3 region has the DNA TGCGCCAGCAGCTTGGCCTGGACAGGGGTGAACACTGAAGCTTTCTTT. The rearrangement joins TRBV5-1 to TRBJ1-1, with TRBD1 matching 9 bases. J was trimmed by 0 bases and V by 0 bases; bases with no gene match: 3. The CDR3 contains 16 residues. The germline gives CDR1 SGHRS, CDR2 YFSETQ.

The gene calls are TRBV5-4 and TRBJ2-7; 13 bases are shared with TRBD2. This CDR3 contains 15 residues. V shed 4 bases and J 6 bases; nucleotides not matched to a gene: 7. Germline assignment: CDR1 SGHNT and CDR2 YYREEE (reference sequence). CDR3: CASSPRTSGGSEQYF. CDR3 coding DNA: TGTGCCAGCAGCCCAAGGACTAGCGGGGGATCCGAGCAGTACTTC.

This clone was seen a handful of times. Other nucleotide sequences from this sample produce the same CDR3. J is TRBJ2-3 and V is TRBV7-9; 13 positions match TRBD2. The CDR3 has 16 residues. The V gene's germline CDR1 is SEHNR and CDR2 FQNEAQ (reference sequence). Trimming took 5 bases from V and 3 from J; bases not matched to a gene: 5. The CDR3 spells CASSPGLAGVTDTQYF. As DNA, the CDR3 is TGTGCCAGCAGCCCCGGACTAGCGGGAGTAACAGATACGCAGTATTTT.

In regard to this clone: In the same sample, other DNA sequences code for this CDR3. V usage is TRBV19 and J usage is TRBJ2-7; TRBD2 matches 10 bases. The germline V gene has CDR1 LNHDA and CDR2 SQIVND (reference sequence). There are 15 residues in the CDR3. The V and J ends lost 1 base and 1 base, in that order; junction bases with no gene match: 1. The CDR3 DNA sequence: TGTGCCAGTAGTATAGCTAGCGGGAGTTCCTACGAGCAGTACTTC. Encoded protein: CASSIASGSSYEQYF. The full variable domain, rest sourced from reference TRBV19 and TRBJ2-7, is DGGITQSPKYLFRKEGQNVTLSCEQNLNHDAMYWYRQDPGQGLRLIYYSQIVNDFQKGDIAEGYSVSREKKESFPLTVTSAQKNPTAFYLCASSIASGSSYEQYFGPGTRLTVT.

V usage is TRBV7-2 and J usage is TRBJ2-1; D might be TRBD1 (6 bases). This CDR3 comprises 16 residues. Germline-derived CDR1 and CDR2 are SGHTA and FQGNSA. Trimming took 4 bases from V and 10 from J, leaving 23 bases between them. In DNA, the CDR3 is TGTGCCAGCAGCTCCTCGGGCTTTAAACAGGGAAGGGAGCAGTTCTTC. Amino acid sequence: CASSSSGFKQGREQFF.

Of note for this clone: The junction departs from the called germline gene at one end, perhaps through a read error. V usage is TRBV6-4 and J usage is TRBJ2-1; 13 positions agree with TRBD2. CDR3 length equals 15 residues. Per germline, CDR1 MRHNA and CDR2 SNTAGT. The CDR3 spells CAISATSGGANEQFF. CDR3 bases: TGTGCCATCAGTGCCACTAGCGGGGGGGCCAATGAGCAGTTCTTC.

The chain recombines TRBV7-6 with TRBJ2-3; 9 positions match TRBD1. V gave up 4 bases and J gave up 6 bases; unmatched junction bases: 14. Germline lookup yields CDR1 SGHVS and CDR2 FNYEAQ. This CDR3 is built from 17 residues. CDR3 DNA: TGTGCCAGCAGCTCACTTCTCGGGACAGGGAAAGGTGATACGCAGTATTTT. Its translation: CASSSLLGTGKGDTQYF.

The V and J genes are TRBV30 and TRBJ2-5, with TRBD1 matching 8 bases. This CDR3 is built from 15 residues. Germline CDR1 reads GTSNPN; CDR2 reads SVGIG (reference sequence). The trim removed 0 bases at V and 2 bases at J, leaving 5 bases unmatched. Written as DNA, the CDR3 is TGTGCCTGGAGTGTACGGACAGGGCCTCAAGAGACCCAGTACTTC. It translates to CAWSVRTGPQETQYF.

The CDR3 protein is CASRPGQGLAGYTF. The DNA for the CDR3 is TGTGCCAGCAGACCCGGACAGGGTCTCGCTGGCTACACCTTC. The genes are TRBV6-5 and TRBJ1-2; 8 bases agree with TRBD1. Per germline, CDR1 MNHEY and CDR2 SVGAGI. The junction had 10 bases not matched to a gene; V was cut back by 6 bases and J by 7 bases. CDR3 length: 14 amino acids.